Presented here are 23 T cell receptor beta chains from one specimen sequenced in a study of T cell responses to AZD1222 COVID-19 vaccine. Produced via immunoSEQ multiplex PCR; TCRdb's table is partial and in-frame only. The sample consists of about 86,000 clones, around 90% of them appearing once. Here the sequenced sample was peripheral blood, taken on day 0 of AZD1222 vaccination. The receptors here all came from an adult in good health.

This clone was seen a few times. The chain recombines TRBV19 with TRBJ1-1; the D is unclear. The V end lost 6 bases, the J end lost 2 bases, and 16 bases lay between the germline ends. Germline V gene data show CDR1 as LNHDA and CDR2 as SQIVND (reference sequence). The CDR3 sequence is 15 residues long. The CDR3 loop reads CASRPQRAPNTEAFF. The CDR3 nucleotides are TGTGCCAGTAGACCTCAGAGGGCCCCTAACACTGAAGCTTTCTTT.

Here the CDR3 DNA reads TGTGCCAGCAGCCCCGGGGGACAGGACTACGAGCAGTACTTC. It yields the protein CASSPGGQDYEQYF. The gene calls are TRBV9 and TRBJ2-7, with 8 bases matching TRBD1. The length of the CDR3 is 14 residues. Germline lookup yields CDR1 SGDLS and CDR2 YYNGEE. The V gene end was trimmed by 4 bases and the J gene end by 3 bases; junction bases not matched to a gene: 6. Together with reference TRBV9 and TRBJ2-7, the CDR3 gives the full variable domain: DSGVTQTPKHLITATGQRVTLRCSPRSGDLSVYWYQQSLDQGLQFLIQYYNGEERAKGNILERFSAQQFPDLHSELNLSSLELGDSALYFCASSPGGQDYEQYFGPGTRLTVT.

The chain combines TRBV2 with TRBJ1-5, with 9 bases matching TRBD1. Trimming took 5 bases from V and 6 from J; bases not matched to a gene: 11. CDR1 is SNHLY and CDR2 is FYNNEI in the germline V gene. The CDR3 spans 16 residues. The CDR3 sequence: CASSLGQGDVSQPQHF. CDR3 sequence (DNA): TGTGCCAGCAGTCTGGGACAGGGAGACGTAAGTCAGCCCCAGCATTTT.

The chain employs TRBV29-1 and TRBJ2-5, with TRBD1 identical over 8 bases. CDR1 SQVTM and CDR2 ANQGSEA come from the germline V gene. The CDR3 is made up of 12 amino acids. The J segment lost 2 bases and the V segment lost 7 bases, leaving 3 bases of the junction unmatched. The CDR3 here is CSARTGQETQYF. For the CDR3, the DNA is TGCAGCGCTAGGACAGGGCAAGAGACCCAGTACTTC.

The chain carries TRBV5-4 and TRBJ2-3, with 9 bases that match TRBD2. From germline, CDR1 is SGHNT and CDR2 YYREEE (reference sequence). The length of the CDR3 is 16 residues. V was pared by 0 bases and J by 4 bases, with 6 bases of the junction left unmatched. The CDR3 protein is CASSLGGTSSPDTQYF. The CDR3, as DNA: TGTGCCAGCAGCTTGGGCGGGACTAGCTCACCAGATACGCAGTATTTT.

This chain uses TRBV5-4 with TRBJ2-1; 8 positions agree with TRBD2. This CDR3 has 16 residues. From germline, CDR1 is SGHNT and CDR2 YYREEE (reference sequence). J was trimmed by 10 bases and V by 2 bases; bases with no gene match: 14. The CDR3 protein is CASSFETAGGSSEQFF. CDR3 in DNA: TGTGCCAGCAGCTTTGAAACGGCGGGAGGTAGCAGCGAGCAGTTCTTC.

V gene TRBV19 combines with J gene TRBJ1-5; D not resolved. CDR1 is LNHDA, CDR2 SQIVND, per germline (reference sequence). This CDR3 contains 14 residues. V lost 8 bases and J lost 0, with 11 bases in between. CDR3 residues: CASLEAGSNQPQHF. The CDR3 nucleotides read TGTGCCAGTCTCGAGGCCGGTAGCAATCAGCCCCAGCATTTT.

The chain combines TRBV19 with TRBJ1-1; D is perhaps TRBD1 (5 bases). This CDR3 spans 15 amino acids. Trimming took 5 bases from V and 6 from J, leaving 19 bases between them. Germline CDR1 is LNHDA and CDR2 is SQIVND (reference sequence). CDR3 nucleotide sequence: TGTGCCAGTAGTGGGGGTGGTGGGTTCAGGGCTGAAGCTTTCTTT. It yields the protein CASSGGGGFRAEAFF.

In nucleotides, the CDR3 is TGTGCCAGCAGATCGGGACAGGGTGCTGAAGCTTTCTTT. Protein: CASRSGQGAEAFF. The chain combines TRBV12-3 or TRBV12-4 with TRBJ1-1, with TRBD1 matching 9 bases. The V segment lost 6 bases and the J segment 6 bases; nucleotides outside the gene matches: 5. The CDR3 is made up of 13 amino acids.

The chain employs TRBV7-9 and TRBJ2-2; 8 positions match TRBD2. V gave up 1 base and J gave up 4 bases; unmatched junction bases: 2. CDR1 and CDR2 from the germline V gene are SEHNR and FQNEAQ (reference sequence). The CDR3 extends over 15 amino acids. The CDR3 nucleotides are TGTGCCAGCAGCTTAGGCGGGAGGATCACCGGGGAGCTGTTTTTT. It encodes CASSLGGRITGELFF.

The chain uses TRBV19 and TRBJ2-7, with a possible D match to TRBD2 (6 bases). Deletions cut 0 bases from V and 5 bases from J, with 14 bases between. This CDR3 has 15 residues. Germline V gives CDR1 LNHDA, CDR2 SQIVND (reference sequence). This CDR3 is CASSIEGLWGHEQYF. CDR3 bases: TGTGCCAGTAGTATAGAGGGACTTTGGGGACACGAGCAGTACTTC.

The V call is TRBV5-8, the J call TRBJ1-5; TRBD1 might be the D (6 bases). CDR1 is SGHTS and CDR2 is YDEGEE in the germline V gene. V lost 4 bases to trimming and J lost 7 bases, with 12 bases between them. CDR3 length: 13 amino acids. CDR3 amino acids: CASSPRTDQPQHF. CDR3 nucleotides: TGTGCCAGCAGCCCCCGGACAGACCAGCCCCAGCATTTT.

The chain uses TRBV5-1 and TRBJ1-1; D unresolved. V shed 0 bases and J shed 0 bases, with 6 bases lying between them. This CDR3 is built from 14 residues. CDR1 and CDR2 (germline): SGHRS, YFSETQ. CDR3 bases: TGCGCCAGCAGCTTGGCGGGTATGAACACTGAAGCTTTCTTT. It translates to CASSLAGMNTEAFF.

The CDR3 DNA follows: TGTGCCAGCAGTGAAGTGGTTGGCACAGATACGCAGTATTTT. As protein: CASSEVVGTDTQYF. V gene TRBV2 combines with J gene TRBJ2-3; the D is unclear. V was cut by 1 base and J by 1 base, with 6 bases left in between. This CDR3 region has 14 residues. Germline lookup yields CDR1 SNHLY and CDR2 FYNNEI.

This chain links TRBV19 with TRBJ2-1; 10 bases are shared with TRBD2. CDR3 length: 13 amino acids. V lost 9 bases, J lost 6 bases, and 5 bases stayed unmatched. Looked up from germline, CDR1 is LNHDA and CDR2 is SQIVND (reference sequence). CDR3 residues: CASRLAGVNEQFF. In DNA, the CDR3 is TGTGCCAGCCGGCTAGCGGGAGTCAATGAGCAGTTCTTC.

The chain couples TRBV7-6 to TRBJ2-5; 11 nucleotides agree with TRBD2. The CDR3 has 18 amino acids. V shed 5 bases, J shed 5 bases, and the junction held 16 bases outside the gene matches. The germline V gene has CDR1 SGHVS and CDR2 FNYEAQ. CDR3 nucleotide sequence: TGTGCCAGCAGCCCGGGGGGCGGGCTAGCGGGAGGCCGGGAGACCCAGTACTTC. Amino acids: CASSPGGGLAGGRETQYF.

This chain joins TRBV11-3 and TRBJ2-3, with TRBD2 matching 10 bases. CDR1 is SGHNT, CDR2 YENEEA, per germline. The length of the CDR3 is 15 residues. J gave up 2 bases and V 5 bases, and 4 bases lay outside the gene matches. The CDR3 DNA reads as TGTGCCAGCAGCCAAGGACTAGCGGACACAGATACGCAGTATTTT. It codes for CASSQGLADTDTQYF.

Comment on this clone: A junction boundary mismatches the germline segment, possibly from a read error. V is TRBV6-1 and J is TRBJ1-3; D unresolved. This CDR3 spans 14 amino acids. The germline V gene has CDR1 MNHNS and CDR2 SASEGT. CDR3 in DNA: TGTGCCAGCAGGGAAGGCGGATCTGGAAACACCATATATTTT. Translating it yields CASREGGSGNTIYF.

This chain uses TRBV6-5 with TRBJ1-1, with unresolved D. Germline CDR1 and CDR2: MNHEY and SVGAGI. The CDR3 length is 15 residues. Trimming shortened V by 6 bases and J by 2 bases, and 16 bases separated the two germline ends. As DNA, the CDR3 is TGTGCCAGCAGAGGCTCATCGGCAGGTAACACTGAAGCTTTCTTT. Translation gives CASRGSSAGNTEAFF.

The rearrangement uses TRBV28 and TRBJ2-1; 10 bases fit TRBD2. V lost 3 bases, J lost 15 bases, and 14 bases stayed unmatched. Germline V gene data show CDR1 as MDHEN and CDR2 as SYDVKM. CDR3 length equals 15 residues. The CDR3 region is CASSLGASGSTSPFF. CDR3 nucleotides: TGTGCCAGCAGTTTGGGGGCTAGCGGGAGCACCAGCCCGTTCTTC. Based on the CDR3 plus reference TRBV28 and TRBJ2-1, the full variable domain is DVKVTQSSRYLVKRTGEKVFLECVQDMDHENMFWYRQDPGLGLRLIYFSYDVKMKEKGDIPEGYSVSREKKERFSLILESASTNQTSMYLCASSLGASGSTSPFFGPGTRLTVL.

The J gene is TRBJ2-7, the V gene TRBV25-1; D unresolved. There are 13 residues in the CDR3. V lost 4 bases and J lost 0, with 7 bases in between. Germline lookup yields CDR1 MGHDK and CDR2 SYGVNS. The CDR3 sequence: CASSGTNSYEQYF. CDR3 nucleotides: TGTGCCAGCAGTGGTACTAACTCCTACGAGCAGTACTTC.

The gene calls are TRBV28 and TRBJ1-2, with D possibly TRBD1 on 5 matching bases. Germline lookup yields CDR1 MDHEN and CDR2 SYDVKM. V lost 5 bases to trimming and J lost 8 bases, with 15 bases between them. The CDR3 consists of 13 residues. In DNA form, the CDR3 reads TGTGCCAGCAGTGCCGGGACCTGGGGAGGCTACACCTTC. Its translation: CASSAGTWGGYTF.

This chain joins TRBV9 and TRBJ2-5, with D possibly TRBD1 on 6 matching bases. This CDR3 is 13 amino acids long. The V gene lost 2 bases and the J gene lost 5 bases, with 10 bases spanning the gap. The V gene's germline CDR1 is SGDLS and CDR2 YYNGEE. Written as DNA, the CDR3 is TGTGCCAGCAGCGTCCCAGGGGCGGAGACCCAGTACTTC. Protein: CASSVPGAETQYF.